This T cell receptor beta chain was captured by sequencing in a study of blood T cells in healthy people across ages. With 3 bases removed from V and 6 bases from J, the gap between germline ends came to 12 bases. Germline V gene data show CDR1 as MNHEY and CDR2 as SVGAGI. The CDR3 sequence is 13 residues long. A second PCR, run for about 7 to 11 cycles, used a sample-barcoded 5' primer plus a J-beta primer mix. TCRdb re-analysed the 5' RACE reads in MiXCR, keeping a single row per CDR3 protein. The data show some 550,000 distinct CDR3 sequences, roughly 48% seen once. This clonotype was detected many times.

The sample was blood. The source is a man older than 75 in good health. This chain uses TRBV6-5 with TRBJ2-7, with a tentative D call TRBD1 (5 bases). The DNA for the CDR3 is TGTGCCAGCAGTTATTCCCGACAGTCCGAGCAGTACTTC. Its translation: CASSYSRQSEQYF.